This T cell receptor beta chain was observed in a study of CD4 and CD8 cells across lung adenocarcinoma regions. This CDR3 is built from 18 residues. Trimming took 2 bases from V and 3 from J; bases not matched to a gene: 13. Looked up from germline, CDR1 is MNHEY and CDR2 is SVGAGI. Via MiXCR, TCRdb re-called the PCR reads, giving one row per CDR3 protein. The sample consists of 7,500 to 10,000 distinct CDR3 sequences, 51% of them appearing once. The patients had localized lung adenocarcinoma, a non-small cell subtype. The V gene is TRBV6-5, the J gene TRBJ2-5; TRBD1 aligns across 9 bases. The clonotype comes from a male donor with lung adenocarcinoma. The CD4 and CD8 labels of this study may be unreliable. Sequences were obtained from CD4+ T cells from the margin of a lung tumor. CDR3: CASSYRTPGQGQKETQYF. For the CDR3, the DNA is TGTGCCAGCAGTTACCGTACACCCGGACAGGGGCAGAAAGAGACCCAGTACTTC.